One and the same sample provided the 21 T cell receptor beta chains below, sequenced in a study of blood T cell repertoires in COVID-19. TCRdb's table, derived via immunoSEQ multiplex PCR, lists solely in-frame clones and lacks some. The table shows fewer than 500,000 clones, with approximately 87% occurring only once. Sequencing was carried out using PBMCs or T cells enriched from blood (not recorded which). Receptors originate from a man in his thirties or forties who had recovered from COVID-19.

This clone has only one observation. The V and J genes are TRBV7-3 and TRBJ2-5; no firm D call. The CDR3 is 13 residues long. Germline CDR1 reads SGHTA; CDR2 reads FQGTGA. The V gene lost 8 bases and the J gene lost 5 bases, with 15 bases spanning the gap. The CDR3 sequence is CASQSAGSETQYF. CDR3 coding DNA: TGTGCCAGCCAAAGCGCCGGCTCGGAGACCCAGTACTTC.

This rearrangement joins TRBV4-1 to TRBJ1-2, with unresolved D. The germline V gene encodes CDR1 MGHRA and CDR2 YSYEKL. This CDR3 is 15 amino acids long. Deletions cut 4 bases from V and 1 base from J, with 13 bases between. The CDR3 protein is CASSRPQEGNYGYTF. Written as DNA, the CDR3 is TGCGCCAGCAGCCGCCCCCAGGAGGGTAACTATGGCTACACCTTC.

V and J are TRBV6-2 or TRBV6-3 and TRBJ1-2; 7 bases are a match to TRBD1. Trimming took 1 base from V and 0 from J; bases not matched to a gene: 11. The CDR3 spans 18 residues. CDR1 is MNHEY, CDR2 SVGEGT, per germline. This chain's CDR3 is CASSYYRTGVETNYGYTF. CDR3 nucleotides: TGTGCCAGCAGTTACTACAGGACAGGAGTAGAAACTAACTATGGCTACACCTTC.

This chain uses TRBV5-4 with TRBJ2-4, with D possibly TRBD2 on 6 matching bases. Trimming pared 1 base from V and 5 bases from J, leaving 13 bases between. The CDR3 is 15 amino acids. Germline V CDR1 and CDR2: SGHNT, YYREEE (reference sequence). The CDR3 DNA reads TGTGCCAGCAGCTTGAGACTAGAGAGAGAAAACATTCAGTACTTC. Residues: CASSLRLERENIQYF.

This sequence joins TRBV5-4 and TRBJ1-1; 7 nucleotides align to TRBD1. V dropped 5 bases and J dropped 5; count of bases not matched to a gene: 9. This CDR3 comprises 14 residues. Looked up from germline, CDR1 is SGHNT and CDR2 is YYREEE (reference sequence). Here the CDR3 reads CASRSYSGGTEAFF. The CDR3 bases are TGTGCCAGCAGATCCTACTCAGGGGGAACTGAAGCTTTCTTT.

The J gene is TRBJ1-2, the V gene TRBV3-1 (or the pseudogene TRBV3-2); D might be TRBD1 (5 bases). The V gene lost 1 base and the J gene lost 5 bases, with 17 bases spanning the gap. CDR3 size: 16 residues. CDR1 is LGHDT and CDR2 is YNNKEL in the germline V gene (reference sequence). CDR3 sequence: CASSQVGRKGPYGYTF. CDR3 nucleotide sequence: TGTGCCAGCAGCCAAGTGGGCAGGAAGGGGCCTTATGGCTACACCTTC.

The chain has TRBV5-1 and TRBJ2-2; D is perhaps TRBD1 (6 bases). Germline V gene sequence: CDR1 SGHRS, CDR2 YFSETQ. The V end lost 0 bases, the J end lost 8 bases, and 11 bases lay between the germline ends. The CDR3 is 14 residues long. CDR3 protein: CASSLEQGGGELFF. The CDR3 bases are TGCGCCAGCAGCTTGGAACAGGGTGGAGGGGAGCTGTTTTTT.

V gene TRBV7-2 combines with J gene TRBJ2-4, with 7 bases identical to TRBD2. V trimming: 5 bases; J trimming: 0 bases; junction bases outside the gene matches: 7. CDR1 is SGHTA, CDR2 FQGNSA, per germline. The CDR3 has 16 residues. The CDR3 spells CASSPGLELAKNIQYF. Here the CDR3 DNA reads TGTGCCAGCAGCCCAGGACTAGAACTAGCCAAAAACATTCAGTACTTC.

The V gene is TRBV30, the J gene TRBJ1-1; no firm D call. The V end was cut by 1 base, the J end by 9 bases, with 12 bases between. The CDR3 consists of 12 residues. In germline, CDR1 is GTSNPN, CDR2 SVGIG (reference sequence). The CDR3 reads CAWSAAHHQAFF. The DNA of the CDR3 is TGTGCCTGGAGTGCCGCACATCATCAAGCTTTCTTT.

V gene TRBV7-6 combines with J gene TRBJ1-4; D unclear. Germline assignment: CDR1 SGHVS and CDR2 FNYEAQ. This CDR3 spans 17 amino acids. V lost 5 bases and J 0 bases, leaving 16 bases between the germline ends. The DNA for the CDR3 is TGTGCCAGCAGCCCAAGATACGTCCGGGCAACTAATGAAAAACTGTTTTTT. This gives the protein CASSPRYVRATNEKLFF.

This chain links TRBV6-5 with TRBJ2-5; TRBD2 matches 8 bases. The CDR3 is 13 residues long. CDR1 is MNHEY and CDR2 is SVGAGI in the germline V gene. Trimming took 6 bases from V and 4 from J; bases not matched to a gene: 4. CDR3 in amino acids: CASRSRGGETQYF. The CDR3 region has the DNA TGTGCCAGCAGGAGTCGGGGGGGAGAGACCCAGTACTTC.

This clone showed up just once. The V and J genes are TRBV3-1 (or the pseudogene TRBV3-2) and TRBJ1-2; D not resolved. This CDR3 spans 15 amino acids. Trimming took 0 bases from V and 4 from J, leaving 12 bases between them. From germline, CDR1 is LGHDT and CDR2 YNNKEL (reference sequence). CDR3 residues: CASSQEPNSFYGYTF. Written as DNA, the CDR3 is TGTGCCAGCAGCCAAGAACCTAACAGCTTCTATGGCTACACCTTC.

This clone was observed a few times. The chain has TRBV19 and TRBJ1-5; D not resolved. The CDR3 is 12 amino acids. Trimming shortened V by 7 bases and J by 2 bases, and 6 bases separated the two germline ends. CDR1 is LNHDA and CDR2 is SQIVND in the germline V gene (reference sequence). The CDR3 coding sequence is TGTGCCAGTAAAGTAGGCAATCAGCCCCAGCATTTT. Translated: CASKVGNQPQHF.

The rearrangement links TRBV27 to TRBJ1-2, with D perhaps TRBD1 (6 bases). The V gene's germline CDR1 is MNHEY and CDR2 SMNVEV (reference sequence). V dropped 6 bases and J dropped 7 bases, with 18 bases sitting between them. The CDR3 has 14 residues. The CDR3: CASREDSGGFGYTF. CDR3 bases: TGTGCCAGCAGGGAGGACAGCGGGGGTTTTGGCTACACCTTC.

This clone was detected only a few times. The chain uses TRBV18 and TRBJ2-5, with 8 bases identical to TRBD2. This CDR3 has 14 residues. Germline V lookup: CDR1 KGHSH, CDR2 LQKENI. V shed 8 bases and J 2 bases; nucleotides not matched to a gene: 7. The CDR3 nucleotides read TGTGCCAGCGTAACTGCGGGGGGTCAAGAGACCCAGTACTTC. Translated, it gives CASVTAGGQETQYF.

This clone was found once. The DNA of the CDR3 is TGCGCCAGCAGGGATAGCGGGGGGCCCTACAATGAGCAGTTCTTC. This encodes CASRDSGGPYNEQFF. This sequence joins TRBV10-2 and TRBJ2-1; 10 bases map to TRBD2. The V and J ends lost 6 bases and 2 bases, in that order; junction bases with no gene match: 4. Germline lookup yields CDR1 WSHSY and CDR2 SAAADI. This CDR3 is 15 amino acids long.

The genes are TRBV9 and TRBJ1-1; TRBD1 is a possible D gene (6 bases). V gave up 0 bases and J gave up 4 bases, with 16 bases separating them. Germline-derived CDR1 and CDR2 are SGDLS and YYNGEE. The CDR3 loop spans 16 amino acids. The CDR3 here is CASSVARDRSFTEAFF. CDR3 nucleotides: TGTGCCAGCAGCGTAGCGCGAGACAGGAGTTTCACTGAAGCTTTCTTT.

In DNA, the CDR3 is TGTGCCAGCAGCCTCACCGGGACAGCCTCTAACTATGGCTACACCTTC. Residues: CASSLTGTASNYGYTF. The V and J genes are TRBV13 and TRBJ1-2, with 7 bases lining up with TRBD1. The CDR3 is 16 amino acids. The V gene's germline CDR1 is PRHDT and CDR2 FYEKMQ (reference sequence). V trimming: 5 bases; J trimming: 0 bases; junction bases outside the gene matches: 9.

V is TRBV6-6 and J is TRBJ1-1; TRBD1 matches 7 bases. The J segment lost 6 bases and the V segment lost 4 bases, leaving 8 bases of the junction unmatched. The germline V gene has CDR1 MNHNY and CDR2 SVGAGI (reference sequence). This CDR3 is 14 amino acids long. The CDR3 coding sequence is TGTGCCAGCAGTTCCATGGGACAGACCTCTGAAGCTTTCTTT. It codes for CASSSMGQTSEAFF.

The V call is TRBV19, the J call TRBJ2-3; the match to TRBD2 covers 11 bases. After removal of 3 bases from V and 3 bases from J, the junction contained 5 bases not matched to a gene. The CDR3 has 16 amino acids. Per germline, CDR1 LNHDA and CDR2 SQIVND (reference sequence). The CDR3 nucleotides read TGTGCCAGTAGTATCGGTAGCGGGGGGGGGACAGATACGCAGTATTTT. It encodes CASSIGSGGGTDTQYF. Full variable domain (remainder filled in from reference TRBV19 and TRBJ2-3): DGGITQSPKYLFRKEGQNVTLSCEQNLNHDAMYWYRQDPGQGLRLIYYSQIVNDFQKGDIAEGYSVSREKKESFPLTVTSAQKNPTAFYLCASSIGSGGGTDTQYFGPGTRLTVL.

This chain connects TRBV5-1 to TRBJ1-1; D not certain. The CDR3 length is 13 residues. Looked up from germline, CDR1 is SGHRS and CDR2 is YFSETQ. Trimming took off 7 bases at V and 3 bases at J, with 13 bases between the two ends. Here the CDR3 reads CASATLEDTEAFF. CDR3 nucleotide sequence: TGCGCCAGCGCCACCTTGGAGGACACTGAAGCTTTCTTT.